This entry concerns a single TCR beta chain. Its antigen is as yet unknown. This record belongs to a study of chemoradiotherapy in HPV16-positive cancers. At the level of the study: Functional T-cell assays on two HPV16-positive patients' cells defined candidate HPV-specific clones and common TCR motifs.

CDR1 is LNHDA and CDR2 is SQIVND in the germline V gene (reference sequence). V gave up 4 bases and J gave up 3 bases, with 10 bases separating them. CDR3 size: 14 residues. Study results and caveats: The functional HPV-specific definition rests on just two HPV16-positive patients. Candidate HPV-specific clones and E7-related TCR motifs grew in tumor during treatment. For HPV16-positive patients, expanding HPV-responsive T cells associated with longer recurrence-free survival.

Measured with immunoSEQ multiplex PCR; TCRdb has only the in-frame clones, and not every one. The repertoire holds tens of thousands of clones, with 75% to 90% as singletons. This material consisted of blood, taken from a patient who underwent chemoradiotherapy. The origin of this receptor is a human donor with HPV-associated anogenital cancer. The gene calls are TRBV19 and TRBJ2-1, with D perhaps TRBD1 (7 bases). The CDR3 region is CASSRGDSYNEQFF. The CDR3 nucleotides are TGTGCCAGTAGTAGGGGGGACAGCTACAATGAGCAGTTCTTC.